This section outlines one T cell receptor beta chain sequence together with its context. Its specificity is unknown. Clones were read by immunoSEQ multiplex PCR, and TCRdb kept only the in-frame ones, dropping some. Of nearly 95,000 clones listed, roughly 94% are singletons. The sample belongs to a study of OX40 agonist ivuxolimab in advanced cancers. The overall study: With a range of roughly 20 to 85, age averaged roughly 60 years, and 65% to 85% were male.

The V gene's germline CDR1 is SGHTA and CDR2 FQGNSA. This CDR3 has 15 residues. V shed 4 bases and J shed 4 bases, with 15 bases lying between them. Study conclusions and caveats: CD4+ T cells averaged fewer expanded clones than CD8+ T cells. Nonresponders, in some cases, also had low normalized T-cell clonal expansion.

The sequences come from CD4+ or CD8+ T cells sorted from blood, collected in a trial of the OX40 agonist ivuxolimab. This chain connects TRBV7-2 to TRBJ2-3; the D gene is possibly TRBD1 (6 bases). The sequence was collected from an adult with an advanced solid tumor such as melanoma, head and neck, liver or kidney cancer. The CDR3 DNA follows: TGTGCCAGCAGCTGGACGTCAGGGGTCGCAGATACGCAGTATTTT. Protein: CASSWTSGVADTQYF.